This T cell receptor (beta chain) appears in the sequencing data of a study of blood T cell repertoires in COVID-19. This clone was counted between two and nine times. The V segment lost 4 bases and the J segment 14 bases; nucleotides outside the gene matches: 12. The germline gives CDR1 MNHNY, CDR2 SVGAGI (reference sequence). The CDR3 sequence is 15 residues long. Under the authors' procedure: Reference gene primer amplification gave nucleated cell count estimates. Profiled with immunoSEQ multiplex PCR; TCRdb holds only in-frame clones, not every one. That table furnishes V, J and clone size, whereas the DNA furnished D and trimming. This table holds 75,000 to 95,000 clones, 90% found once.

The clonotype comes from a man aged 60 to 69 with acute or convalescent COVID-19. Source material: peripheral blood. The genes are TRBV6-6 and TRBJ1-6; 9 bases match TRBD1. CDR3 amino acids: CASSSSGQGRGALHF. In nucleotides, the CDR3 is TGTGCCAGCAGTTCCTCGGGACAGGGAAGGGGTGCCCTCCACTTT.